This T cell receptor (beta chain) was sequenced during a study of T cell responses to AZD1222 COVID-19 vaccine (dated by TCRdb to about 2021). For the wider study: A total of 240 or so trial participants underwent TCR sequencing, of whom approximately 200 had received two doses of AZD1222 and about 25 had received two doses of the MenACWY control vaccine. Trial participants were enrolled by age into 18-55, 56-69 and 70-plus year subgroups, with roughly 160, 29 and 62 TCR-sequenced participants respectively. General findings and caveats noted by the study authors: The whole spike protein was spanned by vaccine-associated CD4 TCRs, and dominant responses were seen in regions 160-218 and 743-854. Most participants were white British and females outnumbered males, and the authors suggested that clonal diversity may have been underestimated. The 56-69-year group was small, and its depth increase did not reach significance, likely because of low power. A significant rise in spike-specific TCR breadth and depth was observed after two AZD1222 doses relative to day 0 and relative to MenACWY recipients. Reportedly, almost half of the unique spike-specific TCRs recognized epitopes lying outside the regions that are mutated in the B.1.351 and B.1.1.7 variants. Conclusions about previously exposed vaccinees were limited because only six or seven AZD1222 recipients were SARS-CoV-2 seropositive at baseline. No day 14 peak-response samples were available, so repertoires were characterized only after the peak T cell response.

For CDR1 and CDR2, the germline V gene (reference sequence) lists LNHDA and SQIVND. The CDR3, cysteine through phenylalanine, is 16 amino acids long. Only CDR3 DNA is held: 48 bases, read in frame from base 1. Cut back by 6 bases and 2 bases, the V and J ends lie 19 bases apart. The CDR3 regions of human TCRbeta chains were subjected to immunosequencing. In the source study's methods: Repertoire TCRs were matched against a reference library of SARS-CoV-2-specific TCRs generated with the MIRA antigen-specificity platform. Breadth meant the fraction of unique TCRs that were SARS-CoV-2-associated, whereas depth meant the fraction of total T cells that were SARS-CoV-2-associated. Using the MIRA data, every spike-specific TCR was mapped to the spike region that the TCR reacted to and assigned to either a CD4 or a CD8 class. Log10-transformed breadth and depth values were compared by one-way ANOVA with Sidak's multiple comparisons tests. Imported from immuneACCESS, the table was reduced by TCRdb to in-frame sequences with V and J called. These copies leave out some clones; in studies compared against another copy, an unresolved V gene accounts for under half, and the cause of the remainder is not known. Clone size and the V and J calls come from that table; the DNA yielded D and trimming. The sample table holds about 200,000 clones, of which approximately 93% were seen once. Clones ranked in the top ten supply approximately 1% of the sample.

With respect to this clone: Its specific antigen is unknown. No quality values exist for individual bases; no much larger clone is one base distant.

Read against the paper, the sample's time point label means: about 28 days (+/-7) after the second vaccine dose. Because spike-specific TCR depth and breadth did not differ between the two schedules, AZD1222 recipients who got a second dose at roughly 4 weeks were pooled with those who got a second dose at roughly 12 weeks. Samples from vaccinated people were obtained from the UK trials COV001 and COV002, which included a single-blind randomized controlled phase 2/3 trial of AZD1222 (ChAdOx1 nCoV-19) in healthy adults. Trial participant PBMC samples were collected at day 0 and day 28 after the second dose for TCRbeta chain sequencing.

Sequenced here: peripheral blood, sampled 28 days after the second AZD1222 dose. In this chain, TRBV19 is recombined with TRBJ1-1, with the D gene call left open. The sequence derives from an adult who received the AZD1222 COVID-19 vaccine. The CDR3 region has the sequence CASSSPVPSGNTEAFF. The base sequence is TGTGCCAGTAGCAGTCCGGTGCCCTCGGGTAACACTGAAGCTTTCTTT.